This is a list of T cell receptor beta chains from one sample in a study of blood T cell repertoires in COVID-19. The table came from immunoSEQ multiplex PCR; TCRdb's copy has only in-frame clones and leaves some out. This table has hundreds of thousands of clones, approximately 88% appearing once. The source material was peripheral blood. The receptor source for this set is a woman in her fifties or sixties with COVID-19, enrolled during active disease. The CDR3 runs from the conserved cysteine through the conserved F or W. D genes are given only for firm matches. Some rows have no size entry. The others give once, few or many, or a class for an expanded clone.

D: TRBD1
size: NA
V: TRBV5-6
J: TRBJ2-7
CDR3: CASSPGQGIGEQYF
DNA: TGTGCCAGCAGCCCCGGACAGGGAATAGGTGAGCAGTACTTC

D: NA
size: NA
V: TRBV5-4
J: TRBJ2-3
CDR3: CASSWAAGQEDTQYF
DNA: TGTGCCAGCAGCTGGGCGGCGGGGCAGGAAGATACGCAGTATTTT

D: TRBD1
size: NA
V: TRBV9
J: TRBJ2-6
CDR3: CASGDSTGLGSGANVLTF
DNA: TGTGCCAGCGGCGATTCGACAGGGCTAGGCTCTGGGGCCAACGTCCTGACTTTC

D: TRBD1
size: NA
V: TRBV24-1
J: TRBJ1-1
CDR3: CATSDLGRRFSGTENTEAFF
DNA: TGTGCCACCAGTGATTTGGGTCGGCGATTCTCCGGGACAGAAAACACTGAAGCTTTCTTT

D: TRBD1
size: NA
V: TRBV5-6
J: TRBJ2-2
CDR3: CASSLGGTGVSTGELFF
DNA: TGTGCCAGCAGCTTGGGCGGGACAGGGGTTAGCACCGGGGAGCTGTTTTTT

D: TRBD1
size: NA
V: TRBV5-1
J: TRBJ2-1
CDR3: CASSSGQGNEQFF
DNA: TGCGCCAGCAGCTCGGGACAGGGGAATGAGCAGTTCTTC

D: NA
size: NA
V: TRBV5-1
J: TRBJ2-7
CDR3: CASSFIEQGHEQYF
DNA: TGCGCCAGCAGCTTCATAGAACAGGGTCACGAGCAGTACTTC

D: NA
size: NA
V: TRBV5-4
J: TRBJ2-7
CDR3: CATFDRDTSWEQYF
DNA: TGTGCCACGTTTGACCGGGACACCTCATGGGAGCAGTACTTC

D: TRBD1
size: NA
V: TRBV25-1
J: TRBJ1-1
CDR3: CASSAGTAEAFF
DNA: TGTGCCAGCAGTGCTGGGACAGCTGAAGCTTTCTTT

D: NA
size: once
V: TRBV15
J: TRBJ2-1
CDR3: CATSRDLPGGGGDEQFF
DNA: TGTGCCACCAGCAGAGATCTGCCCGGGGGCGGGGGTGATGAGCAGTTCTTC

D: NA
size: NA
V: TRBV2
J: TRBJ2-2
CDR3: CASSRGITGELFF
DNA: TGTGCCAGCAGTCGAGGGATCACCGGGGAGCTGTTTTTT

D: TRBD2
size: once
V: TRBV28
J: TRBJ2-3
CDR3: CASSPTTPLAGGLVDTQYF
DNA: TGTGCCAGCAGTCCAACGACCCCACTAGCGGGGGGGCTTGTAGATACGCAGTATTTT

D: TRBD1
size: few
V: TRBV5-1
J: TRBJ2-5
CDR3: CASSSPDRVYETQYF
DNA: TGCGCCAGCAGCTCGCCCGACAGGGTATACGAGACCCAGTACTTC

D: TRBD2
size: NA
V: TRBV27
J: TRBJ2-7
CDR3: CASSSLAGFYEQYF
DNA: TGTGCCAGCAGTTCACTAGCGGGGTTCTACGAGCAGTACTTC

D: NA
size: NA
V: TRBV7-2
J: TRBJ1-2
CDR3: CASSVMVGQQDGYTF
DNA: TGTGCCAGCAGTGTCATGGTGGGCCAGCAAGATGGCTACACCTTC

D: TRBD1
size: NA
V: TRBV5-1
J: TRBJ2-7
CDR3: CASSFTFRQGSGYEQYF
DNA: TGCGCCAGCAGCTTCACCTTTCGACAGGGGTCGGGCTACGAGCAGTACTTC

D: TRBD1
size: NA
V: TRBV5-5
J: TRBJ2-7
CDR3: CASSSAGQEAYEQYF
DNA: TGTGCCAGCAGCTCGGCAGGACAGGAGGCCTACGAGCAGTACTTC

D: NA
size: NA
V: TRBV4-1
J: TRBJ2-7
CDR3: CASSRLASKPYEQYF
DNA: TGCGCCAGCAGCCGCTTGGCTTCGAAACCCTACGAGCAGTACTTC

D: TRBD1
size: NA
V: TRBV7-2
J: TRBJ2-3
CDR3: CASQGANTDTQYF
DNA: TGTGCCAGCCAGGGGGCGAACACAGATACGCAGTATTTT

D: NA
size: NA
V: TRBV3-1/TRBV3-2
J: TRBJ1-1
CDR3: CASTSLSRTEAFF
DNA: TGTGCCAGCACCTCACTATCTCGAACTGAAGCTTTCTTT

D: NA
size: NA
V: TRBV6-5
J: TRBJ1-2
CDR3: CASVDLPSDGYTF
DNA: TGTGCCAGCGTAGATTTACCCTCTGATGGCTACACCTTC

D: NA
size: NA
V: TRBV7-2
J: TRBJ2-5
CDR3: CASSMGPQETQYF
DNA: TGTGCCAGCAGCATGGGGCCCCAAGAGACCCAGTACTTC

D: NA
size: NA
V: TRBV6-1
J: TRBJ1-2
CDR3: CASSESPLSYGYTF
DNA: TGTGCCAGCAGTGAATCTCCCCTCTCTTATGGCTACACCTTC

D: NA
size: few
V: TRBV19
J: TRBJ2-7
CDR3: CASSIGGHEQYF
DNA: TGTGCCAGTAGTATAGGGGGCCACGAGCAGTACTTC

D: TRBD1
size: NA
V: TRBV27
J: TRBJ2-7
CDR3: CASSHGTGYEQYF
DNA: TGTGCCAGCAGTCACGGGACAGGGTACGAGCAGTACTTC

D: TRBD1
size: NA
V: TRBV11-2
J: TRBJ2-7
CDR3: CASSLGTGVYEQYF
DNA: TGTGCCAGCAGCTTGGGGACAGGAGTCTACGAGCAGTACTTC

D: NA
size: NA
V: TRBV6-4
J: TRBJ1-1
CDR3: CASRAQGMGTEAFF
DNA: TGTGCCAGCAGGGCTCAGGGGATGGGCACTGAAGCTTTCTTT

D: TRBD1
size: NA
V: TRBV28
J: TRBJ1-5
CDR3: CASRGTGKSKYQPQHF
DNA: TGTGCCAGCAGGGGGACAGGCAAGAGTAAATATCAGCCCCAGCATTTT

D: NA
size: NA
V: TRBV16
J: TRBJ1-3
CDR3: CASSLRQDLSSGNTIYF
DNA: TGTGCCAGCAGCCTGAGACAGGACCTGAGCTCTGGAAACACCATATATTTT

D: TRBD2
size: NA
V: TRBV5-6
J: TRBJ2-1
CDR3: CASSPRAGGFSYNEQFF
DNA: TGTGCCAGCAGCCCACGGGCGGGGGGGTTCTCCTACAATGAGCAGTTCTTC

D: NA
size: NA
V: TRBV11-2
J: TRBJ2-5
CDR3: CASSLETGRETQYF
DNA: TGTGCCAGCAGCTTAGAAACGGGTCGAGAGACCCAGTACTTC

D: NA
size: NA
V: TRBV14
J: TRBJ1-1
CDR3: CASSSQGFTEAFF
DNA: TGTGCCAGCAGCTCACAGGGATTCACTGAAGCTTTCTTT

D: NA
size: few
V: TRBV21-1
J: TRBJ1-2
CDR3: CASRIHRDKANYGYTF
DNA: TGTGCCAGCAGAATCCACCGGGACAAAGCTAACTATGGCTACACCTTC

D: NA
size: NA
V: TRBV6-5
J: TRBJ2-3
CDR3: CASTESTGGGDTQYF
DNA: TGTGCCAGCACCGAAAGTACGGGGGGCGGAGATACGCAGTATTTT

D: NA
size: few
V: TRBV5-1
J: TRBJ2-2
CDR3: CASSPGFSTGELFF
DNA: TGCGCCAGCAGCCCAGGGTTTTCCACCGGGGAGCTGTTTTTT

D: TRBD1
size: NA
V: TRBV5-1
J: TRBJ1-3
CDR3: CASSSSDRGNTIYF
DNA: TGCGCCAGCAGCTCCTCGGACAGGGGAAACACCATATATTTT

D: TRBD1
size: NA
V: TRBV5-4
J: TRBJ1-1
CDR3: CASSRGTGMNTEAFF
DNA: TGTGCCAGCAGCCGGGGGACAGGGATGAACACTGAAGCTTTCTTT

D: TRBD1
size: once
V: TRBV24-1
J: TRBJ2-3
CDR3: CATSDQGQGAGDTQYF
DNA: TGTGCCACCAGTGACCAAGGACAGGGGGCTGGAGATACGCAGTATTTT

D: TRBD1
size: NA
V: TRBV18
J: TRBJ2-2
CDR3: CASSPLGQGLNTGELFF
DNA: TGTGCCAGCTCACCCCTCGGACAGGGCCTGAACACCGGGGAGCTGTTTTTT